Listed below are T cell receptor beta chains from one sample, sequenced in a study of Graves' ophthalmopathy and Graves' hyperthyroidism. TCRdb re-called the multiplex PCR reads through MiXCR, storing one row per CDR3 protein. The data hold around 470,000 distinct CDR3 sequences, with approximately 15% observed a single time. Specimen: blood. These receptor sequences come from a woman in her thirties with Graves' ophthalmopathy. Both conserved end residues are part of each CDR3. A D gene is named only where the DNA matches it firmly. The size entry is marked missing in some rows and otherwise reads once, few, many or a size class.

clone size	D gene	V gene	J gene	CDR3 DNA	CDR3 protein
many	-	TRBV10-3	TRBJ1-1	TGTGCCATCAGTGGGACACAGAACACTGAAGCTTTCTTT	CAISGTQNTEAFF
-	-	TRBV5-4	TRBJ1-6	TGTTCCTGCAGCTTGGAAGGGGGATCACCCCTCCACTTT	CSCSLEGGSPLHF
many	TRBD1	TRBV10-3	TRBJ1-5	TGTGCCATCAGTGAGGGGACAGGGGGGCAGCCCCAGCATTTT	CAISEGTGGQPQHF
many	-	TRBV12-3/TRBV12-4	TRBJ1-1	TGTGCCAGCAGTTTAGGGCCCGAGAACACTGAAGCTTTCTTT	CASSLGPENTEAFF
-	-	TRBV5-1	TRBJ2-2	TGCGCCAGCAGCCCCCTGAGAGGGAGCGGCACCGGGGAGCTGTTTTTT	CASSPLRGSGTGELFF
-	-	TRBV6-1	TRBJ1-6	TGTGCCAGCAGTGTCCAGGGCAAGGATTCACCCCTCCACTTT	CASSVQGKDSPLHF
-	-	TRBV30	TRBJ1-1	TGTGCCTGGAGGCCCCCCGGGGGCAACACTGAAGCTTTCTTT	CAWRPPGGNTEAFF
-	-	TRBV30	TRBJ2-5	TGTGCCTGGAGTGTTATCGGGTGGGAGACCCAGTACTTC	CAWSVIGWETQYF
many	-	TRBV25-1	TRBJ1-2	TGTGCCAGCAGTGAAGGGGGACTGAACTATGGCTACACCTTC	CASSEGGLNYGYTF
many	TRBD1	TRBV5-1	TRBJ2-2	TGCGCCAGCAGCCAGACAGGGGCCTTGACCGGGGAGCTGTTTTTT	CASSQTGALTGELFF
many	TRBD1	TRBV3-1	TRBJ1-1	TGTGCCAGCAGTCATAACAGGGGGCTTGCAGCTTTCTTT	CASSHNRGLAAFF
-	-	TRBV10-3	TRBJ2-5	TGTGCCATCAGTGAGCGGAGAGAGACCCAGTACTTC	CAISERRETQYF
few	-	TRBV24-1	TRBJ2-7	TGTGCCGGATCGAGGGTAGCGTACCCCTACGAGCAGTACTTC	CAGSRVAYPYEQYF
many	-	TRBV6-1	TRBJ2-7	TGTGCCAGCAGCCACGGGGGCCTTCCCTACGAGCAGTACTTC	CASSHGGLPYEQYF
-	TRBD2	TRBV7-8	TRBJ2-2	TGTGCCAGCAGCTTACCTGGACTAGCGGCGAACACCGGGGAGCTGTTTTTT	CASSLPGLAANTGELFF
-	-	TRBV5-1	TRBJ1-1	TGCGCCAGCAGCTTGGGTGGGATGGGCACTGAAGCTTTCTTT	CASSLGGMGTEAFF
many	-	TRBV11-2	TRBJ1-2	TGTGCCAGCAGCTTAGATCGGGGGACACGGTATGGCTACACCTTC	CASSLDRGTRYGYTF
many	-	TRBV30	TRBJ1-2	TGTGCCTGGACCTCGGGACACTATGGCTACACCTTC	CAWTSGHYGYTF
many	-	TRBV30	TRBJ1-1	TGTGCCTGGACTTTCTTCGGGGGGGGTGAAGCTTTCTTT	CAWTFFGGGEAFF